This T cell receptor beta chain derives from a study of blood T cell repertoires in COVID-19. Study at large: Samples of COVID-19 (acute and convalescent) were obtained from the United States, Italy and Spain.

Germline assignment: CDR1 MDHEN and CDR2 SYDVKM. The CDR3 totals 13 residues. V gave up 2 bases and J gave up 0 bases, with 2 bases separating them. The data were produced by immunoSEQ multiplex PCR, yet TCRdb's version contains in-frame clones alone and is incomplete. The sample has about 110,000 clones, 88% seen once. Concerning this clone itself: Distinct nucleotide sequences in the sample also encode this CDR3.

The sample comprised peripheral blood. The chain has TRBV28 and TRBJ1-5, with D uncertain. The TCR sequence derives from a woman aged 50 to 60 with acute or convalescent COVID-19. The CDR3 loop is CASSLRSNQPQHF. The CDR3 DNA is TGTGCCAGCAGTTTACGTAGCAATCAGCCCCAGCATTTT.